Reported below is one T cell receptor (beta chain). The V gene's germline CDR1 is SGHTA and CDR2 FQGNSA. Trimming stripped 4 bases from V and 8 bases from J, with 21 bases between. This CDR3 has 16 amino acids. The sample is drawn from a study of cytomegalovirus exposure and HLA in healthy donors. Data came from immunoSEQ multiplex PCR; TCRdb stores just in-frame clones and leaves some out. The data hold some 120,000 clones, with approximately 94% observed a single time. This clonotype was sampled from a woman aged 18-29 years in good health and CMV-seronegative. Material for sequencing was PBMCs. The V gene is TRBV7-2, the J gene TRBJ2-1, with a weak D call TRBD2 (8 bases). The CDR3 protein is CASSSRVGGGRHEQFF. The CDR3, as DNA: TGTGCCAGCAGCTCCCGTGTAGGGGGCGGGAGGCATGAGCAGTTCTTC.